Included here is one T cell receptor beta chain sequence, with context. Its binding antigen is unknown. There are no base qualities to consult, and no much larger clone falls within one base. All of the isolated RNA was reverse transcribed with the High Capacity cDNA Reverse Transcription Kit, so expressed TCRB transcripts were sequenced. Deep immunoSEQ sequencing was applied to naive, central memory and regulatory T cell samples, giving an average of about 3.8 million total reads per sample. Sorted cells were lysed in RLT buffer, and RNA was extracted using DNase-treated RNeasy Micro or Mini kits according to cell number. Each cell subset was processed separately to prevent cross-contamination, with patient and healthy donor samples processed together. TCRB sequences were amplified from cDNA with the immunoSEQ multiplex PCR, producing 87-bp fragments spanning the CDR3 region. Sequencing of the amplicons was done on the Illumina HiSeq platform. On the authors' methods: PCR bias was computationally corrected using synthetic template baselines, reads within Hamming distance 2 were collapsed, and singletons that could not be merged were discarded. Reads were aligned against IMGT so that V, D and J genes, CDR3 length and insertions or deletions at six rearrangement sites could be assigned. Clonotype counts were normalized to sorted cell number within each subset before computing true diversity and Gini coefficients with the tcR R package. The overlap coefficient, calculated on TCRB nucleotide sequences, was used to measure repertoire sharing. Out-of-frame TCRB sequences from naive cells were analyzed as a proxy for the pre-selection repertoire. TCRdb mirrors the immuneACCESS table, restricted to in-frame sequences. Some clones are absent from its copies; in checked studies, under half trace to an unresolved V gene, and the reason for the others is unknown. For V, J and clone size, that table is used; D and trimming come from the DNA. This sample holds 850,000 to 900,000 clones; roughly a sixth were observed only once. The top ten constitute 0.023% of the sample.

These data belong to a study of beta chain features in type 1 diabetes (dated by TCRdb to the late 2010s). Study-level background: Mean age, gender distribution, total cell number and subset yield did not differ between patients and healthy donors. The study compared the TCRB repertoires of sorted circulating CD4+ T cell subsets in recently diagnosed type 1 diabetes patients with those in matched healthy donors. Regulatory and stem cell-like memory subsets were isolated from only 8 patients and about eight healthy donors, whereas naive and central memory subsets came from all 28 donors. A total of approximately 100,000,000 sorted cells were examined across all samples, and the number of cells per subset was strongly correlated with RNA yield.

A single peripheral blood draw of roughly 0.11 L on average was collected from each donor into heparinised tubes. A BD FACSAria II was used to sort naive, central memory, regulatory and stem cell-like memory CD4+ T cells with a panel that included CD45RO, CCR7, CD25, CD127, CD95 and CD27. A purity above 95% was achieved for all sorted populations. PBMCs were separated immediately by Lymphoprep density gradient centrifugation and were stained directly, without being cultured. So that batch effects would be minimized, each experiment stained and sorted samples in pairs, pairing one healthy donor with one patient. The paper's findings and limits, for the study overall: Because small numbers of individuals were included in the HLA sub-analyses, any influence of HLA type on TCRB rearrangement was left unresolved. Because cDNA was sequenced instead of genomic DNA, highly expressing activated cells could be over-represented, though the groups showed no difference in activation or CD3 levels. At VDJ recombination sites, type 1 diabetes patients had fewer insertions and more deleted nucleotides, which implies abnormalities in thymic rearrangement. Type 1 diabetes patients showed a moderate but significant shortening of TCRB CDR3 length in all four CD4+ subsets. Naive, central memory and regulatory TCRB repertoires appeared more similar among patients than among healthy donors. PCR may preferentially amplify shorter templates, but because patient and control samples were amplified and corrected together, any resulting skew would affect both groups equally.

Sequences LNHDA (CDR1) and SQIVND (CDR2) are obtained from the germline V gene (reference sequence). The junction shows trimming of 9 bases on V and 1 base on J, and the gene matches do not reach 7 bases of it. The cysteine opens and the phenylalanine closes a CDR3 of 15 amino acids. The read is trimmed to its CDR3 DNA, 45 bases read in frame from base 1. The V gene is TRBV19 and the J gene is TRBJ2-2; a stretch of 8 junction bases matches TRBD1. The receptor was derived from a woman between 18 and 29 years old in good health. Sequencing was done on a sample of naive CD4+ T cells from blood. The cell subset or site label of this sample denotes: true naive CD4+ T cells. This receptor has the CDR3 CARVLGQGNTGELFF. The nucleotide sequence reads as follows: TGTGCCAGGGTTCTAGGACAGGGGAACACCGGGGAGCTGTTTTTT. With the rest looked up from the reference TRBV19 and TRBJ2-2 genes rather than sequenced, the full variable domain is DGGITQSPKYLFRKEGQNVTLSCEQNLNHDAMYWYRQDPGQGLRLIYYSQIVNDFQKGDIAEGYSVSREKKESFPLTVTSAQKNPTAFYLCARVLGQGNTGELFFGEGSRLTVL.